Listed below are T cell receptor beta chains from one sample, sequenced in a study of shared clonotypes between healthy human individuals. Sequencing used immunoSEQ multiplex PCR; TCRdb keeps in-frame clones, though not all of them. The sample comprises approximately 1,500,000 clones, around 97% of which are singletons, and more than 0.9% rests with the top ten. Material: naive CD4+ T cells sorted from blood. These receptors all stem from a man aged 30 to 39 in good health. Both conserved end residues are part of each CDR3.

j_call	v_call	cdr3_length	cdr3_aa
TRBJ2-5	TRBV13	16	CASSLSVSRGQETQYF
TRBJ1-4	TRBV6-8	12	CASRQGREKLFF
TRBJ2-1	TRBV7-8	16	CASRRMTDSSYNEQFF
TRBJ1-1	TRBV7-9	12	CASSREDREAFF
TRBJ1-4	TRBV6-1	14	CASSPGRPNEKLFF
TRBJ2-6	TRBV18	17	CASSLGQGNGGANVLTF
TRBJ2-5	TRBV5-1	15	CASEANRGRQETQYF
TRBJ2-3	TRBV9	18	CASSVETPGLGATDTQYF
TRBJ1-2	TRBV5-1	15	CASSKKETTGGGYTF
TRBJ2-2	TRBV11-3	16	CASSPLSGSGTGELFF
TRBJ1-1	TRBV6-5	15	CASSYDAAANTEAFF
TRBJ2-1	TRBV5-1	14	CASTGTSGSNEQFF
TRBJ2-2	TRBV27	17	CATLGHRGRGGTGELFF
TRBJ2-1	TRBV28	11	CASRLVGEQFF
TRBJ2-1	TRBV7-9	9	CASSLEQFF